The rows below give T cell receptor beta chains drawn from one sample of a study of T cells in narcolepsy. The protocol was immunoSEQ multiplex PCR, while the TCRdb copy is restricted to in-frame clones and leaves out a portion. This sample yields approximately 40,000 clones, of which 70% to 90% are seen a single time; around 1.2% belongs to the top ten. Sequencing used CD45RA- memory CD4+ T cells from PBMCs. These receptors were collected from a human donor with narcolepsy. CDR3s leave out the opening cysteine and the closing phenylalanine or tryptophan. The order of the fields is V gene, clone size, J gene, CDR3 protein. A clone size is listed for some rows: how often the clone was seen (once, few, many), or a class if it is expanded.

TRBV5-1,-,TRBJ2-5,ASSPGGLEETQY
TRBV11-1,-,TRBJ2-1,ASSLEGGYNEQL
TRBV19,-,TRBJ1-3,ASSIRGSGNTIY
TRBV6-1,-,TRBJ2-7,ASSELGQIEQY
TRBV5-4,-,TRBJ2-4,ASSLGSTGVGKNIQY
TRBV29-1,-,TRBJ2-5,SAGTSGGVETQY
TRBV2,-,TRBJ2-1,ASSESPGAYNEQF
TRBV27,-,TRBJ2-7,ASSLGQGREQY
TRBV5-6,-,TRBJ2-3,ASSNLPSSTDTQY
TRBV7-3,-,TRBJ1-2,ASSPMAGDSYGYT
TRBV5-5,-,TRBJ2-7,ASSDGTSGRANEQY
TRBV7-9,-,TRBJ2-1,ASSLAGGLGNEQF
TRBV18,-,TRBJ2-7,ASSPPTSYEQY
TRBV10-1,-,TRBJ2-5,ASTQFRGGTQETQY
TRBV7-9,-,TRBJ2-5,ATQLIAETQY
TRBV14,-,TRBJ1-1,ASSQTPGGAGEAF
TRBV18,few,TRBJ2-5,ASSLDRGETQY
TRBV15,-,TRBJ2-2,ATSRGGGSTGELF
TRBV9,-,TRBJ2-7,ASSEGGQPYEQY